These 3 T cell receptor beta chains share one sample of origin, sequenced in a study of blood T cells in healthy people across ages. Sample-barcoded 5' priming and a J-beta primer mix drove a second PCR of roughly 7 to 11 cycles. TCRdb used MiXCR to reprocess the 5' RACE reads, holding one entry per CDR3 protein. Here the sample spans 760,000 or so distinct CDR3 sequences, 25% being singletons. These data also featured in a second study, about T cells of mothers and their children.

The sequencing sample was made of blood. Every receptor here comes from a boy aged 5 to 17 in good health.

The table lists this clonotype with a few counts. The CDR3 here is CASSQTRYTGELFF. Written as DNA, the CDR3 is TGTGCCAGCAGCCAAACGCGGTACACCGGGGAGCTGTTTTTT. V and J are TRBV14 and TRBJ2-2, with D uncertain. Trimming took off 2 bases at V and 3 bases at J, with 7 bases between the two ends. Per germline, CDR1 SGHDN and CDR2 FVKESK. This CDR3 spans 14 amino acids.

This chain links TRBV6-1 with TRBJ2-3; D ambiguous. This CDR3 is built from 12 residues. V was pared by 0 bases and J by 6 bases, with 4 bases between. Germline CDR1 MNHNS, CDR2 SASEGT. CDR3 in amino acids: CASSEAGDTQYF. CDR3 in DNA: TGTGCCAGCAGTGAAGCGGGGGATACGCAGTATTTT.

A few counts support this clonotype. This chain uses TRBV20-1 with TRBJ2-1; D perhaps matches TRBD2 (6 bases). In germline, CDR1 is DFQATT, CDR2 SNEGSKA (reference sequence). The CDR3 totals 13 residues. CDR3 sequence: CTLASGSGNEQFF. The CDR3, as DNA: TGCACCCTCGCCTCCGGGAGTGGCAATGAGCAGTTCTTC.